Listed below are T cell receptor beta chains from one sample, sequenced in a study of long-term antiretroviral therapy in people with HIV. Only in-frame clones appear in the TCRdb table, and some are missing; sequencing was by immunoSEQ multiplex PCR. The table shows under 30,000 clones, with roughly 80% occurring only once. The sequencing used unsorted PBMCs, collected 4.4 years after starting antiretroviral therapy. Receptors originate from a man aged 25-45 years with HIV. The CDR3 runs from the conserved cysteine through the conserved F or W. The D gene is left open where the match is weak. The size of a clone is reported for some rows only, either as once, few or many, or as a class for expanded clones.

j_gene,d_gene,v_gene,abundance,CDR3aa,CDR3nt
TRBJ1-2,TRBD1,TRBV6-5,few,CASSRTGASGYTF,TGTGCCAGCAGTAGGACAGGGGCCTCGGGCTACACCTTC
TRBJ1-1,TRBD1,TRBV7-9,.,CASRGDRGFAEAFF,TGTGCCAGCAGAGGGGACAGGGGTTTTGCTGAAGCTTTCTTT
TRBJ1-1,.,TRBV11-1,.,CASSLSRGTANTEAFF,TGTGCCAGCAGCTTATCTCGAGGTACAGCGAACACTGAAGCTTTCTTT
TRBJ2-2,TRBD1,TRBV7-3,.,CASSLGQGAGELFF,TGTGCCAGCAGCCTTGGACAGGGGGCCGGGGAGCTGTTTTTT
TRBJ2-1,TRBD2,TRBV7-9,.,CASSLGSGGAVDEQFF,TGTGCCAGCAGCTTAGGGAGCGGGGGGGCCGTCGATGAGCAGTTCTTC
TRBJ2-7,TRBD2,TRBV27,.,CASSEATSGVSYEQYF,TGTGCCAGCAGTGAAGCAACTAGCGGGGTCTCCTACGAGCAGTACTTC
TRBJ2-1,.,TRBV14,.,CASSQARYNEQFF,TGTGCCAGCAGCCAGGCACGGTACAATGAGCAGTTCTTC
TRBJ2-1,TRBD2,TRBV19,.,CASSVPGTSAIYEQFF,TGTGCCAGTAGTGTCCCCGGGACTAGTGCCATCTATGAGCAGTTCTTC
TRBJ1-3,.,TRBV9,.,CASSGTPGLGNTIYF,TGTGCCAGCAGCGGGACCCCAGGCCTGGGAAACACCATATATTTT
TRBJ1-2,.,TRBV5-4,.,CASSTGGSSNYGYTF,TGTGCCAGCAGCACTGGGGGCAGTTCTAACTATGGCTACACCTTC
TRBJ2-7,TRBD1,TRBV28,few,CASSQIRQGGAAEQYF,TGTGCCAGCAGCCAGATACGACAGGGTGGGGCCGCCGAGCAGTACTTC
TRBJ1-6,TRBD1,TRBV4-1,.,CASSRHGTGASNSPLHF,TGCGCCAGCAGCCGTCATGGAACAGGGGCGTCGAATTCACCCCTCCACTTT
TRBJ1-1,TRBD1,TRBV5-4,.,CASSWRTGANTEAFF,TGTGCCAGCAGCTGGAGGACAGGAGCGAACACTGAAGCTTTCTTT
TRBJ2-7,TRBD2,TRBV5-4,.,CASSPFLIAGLHYEQYF,TGTGCCAGCAGCCCCTTCCTTATAGCGGGACTTCACTACGAGCAGTACTTC
TRBJ1-4,.,TRBV6-5,.,CASSSLINEKLFF,TGTGCCAGCAGTTCCTTGATTAATGAAAAACTGTTTTTT
TRBJ2-5,.,TRBV2,.,CASSGAGFQETQYF,TGTGCCAGCAGTGGGGCAGGCTTCCAAGAGACCCAGTACTTC
TRBJ1-5,.,TRBV4-1,.,CASSQDIGYNQPQHF,TGCGCCAGCAGCCAAGATATAGGGTACAATCAGCCCCAGCATTTT
TRBJ1-2,.,TRBV19,few,CASIQGNDGYTF,TGTGCCAGTATTCAGGGTAACGATGGCTACACCTTC
TRBJ1-1,TRBD1,TRBV6-1,.,CASSEWTGGPGRTEAFF,TGTGCCAGCAGTGAGTGGACAGGTGGCCCAGGGAGGACTGAAGCTTTCTTT
TRBJ2-1,.,TRBV6-4,.,CASSDGPDNEQFF,TGTGCCAGCAGTGACGGGCCAGACAATGAGCAGTTCTTC
TRBJ2-1,TRBD2,TRBV7-9,.,CASSLGFTSGYNEQFF,TGTGCCAGCAGCTTAGGGTTTACTAGCGGATACAATGAGCAGTTCTTC
TRBJ1-1,.,TRBV4-3,.,CASSWQSNTEAFF,TGCGCCAGCAGCTGGCAGTCGAACACTGAAGCTTTCTTT
TRBJ2-6,.,TRBV5-4,.,CASSDARGRGANVLTF,TGTGCCAGCAGCGACGCACGGGGGCGCGGGGCCAACGTCCTGACTTTC
TRBJ2-3,TRBD2,TRBV5-1,.,CASSSGLAGGVDTQYF,TGCGCCAGCAGCTCAGGACTAGCGGGAGGAGTAGATACGCAGTATTTT
TRBJ1-2,.,TRBV18,.,CAGSPGAASNYGYTF,TGTGCCGGCTCACCAGGGGCAGCGTCTAACTATGGCTACACCTTC
TRBJ1-4,TRBD1,TRBV27,once,CASSYKPGQKNEKLFF,TGTGCCAGCAGTTACAAACCGGGACAGAAGAATGAAAAACTGTTTTTT
TRBJ1-1,.,TRBV4-2,.,CASSQPDLEGAFF,TGTGCCAGCAGCCAACCCGACTTGGAGGGAGCTTTCTTT
TRBJ2-2,.,TRBV25-1,once,CATGHPFTGELFF,TGTGCCACCGGACACCCCTTTACCGGGGAGCTGTTTTTT
TRBJ2-7,.,TRBV4-1,.,CASSHLRNSYEQYF,TGCGCCAGCAGCCATTTACGGAACTCCTACGAGCAGTACTTC
TRBJ2-7,.,TRBV30,.,CAWSVNPKGFYEQYF,TGTGCCTGGAGTGTAAATCCTAAGGGATTCTACGAGCAGTACTTC
TRBJ1-1,.,TRBV6-1,.,CASSDNQENTEAFF,TGTGCCAGCAGTGATAACCAGGAAAACACTGAAGCTTTCTTT
TRBJ2-7,.,TRBV4-3,.,CASSQGAAPYEQYF,TGCGCCAGCAGCCAAGGGGCAGCGCCCTACGAGCAGTACTTC
TRBJ2-3,TRBD2,TRBV13,.,CASSSGLAGVRPDTQYF,TGTGCCAGCAGCTCAGGACTAGCGGGAGTGCGCCCAGATACGCAGTATTTT
TRBJ2-4,.,TRBV27,.,CASSPPSQGPLNIQYF,TGTGCCAGCAGTCCCCCCAGCCAGGGGCCCCTAAACATTCAGTACTTC
TRBJ1-1,TRBD1,TRBV10-3,few,CAISERTGGNTEAFF,TGTGCCATCAGTGAGCGGACAGGGGGGAACACTGAAGCTTTCTTT
TRBJ1-1,.,TRBV6-5,.,CASSYSGGEGEAFF,TGTGCCAGCAGTTACTCGGGAGGAGAAGGTGAAGCTTTCTTT
TRBJ2-6,.,TRBV18,.,CASSGANVLTF,TGTGCCAGCTCTGGGGCCAACGTCCTGACTTTC
TRBJ1-1,TRBD1,TRBV18,.,CASSPFDRVAFF,TGTGCCAGCTCACCCTTTGACAGGGTCGCTTTCTTT
TRBJ1-1,.,TRBV2,once,CASSPTNTMNTEAFF,TGTGCCAGCAGCCCAACAAACACAATGAACACTGAAGCTTTCTTT
TRBJ1-3,.,TRBV13,.,CASSLGQRSSGNTIYF,TGTGCCAGCAGCTTAGGCCAGCGAAGCTCTGGAAACACCATATATTTT